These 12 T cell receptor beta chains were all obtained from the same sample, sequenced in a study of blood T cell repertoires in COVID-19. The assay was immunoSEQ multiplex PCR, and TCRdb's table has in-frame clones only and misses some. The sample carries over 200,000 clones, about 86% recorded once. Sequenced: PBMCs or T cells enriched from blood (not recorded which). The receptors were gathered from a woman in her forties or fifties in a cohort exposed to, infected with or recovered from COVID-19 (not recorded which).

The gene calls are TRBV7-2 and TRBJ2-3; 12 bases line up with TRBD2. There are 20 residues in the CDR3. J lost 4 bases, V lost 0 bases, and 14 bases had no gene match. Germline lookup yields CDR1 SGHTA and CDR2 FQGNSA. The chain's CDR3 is CASSLAGTSGRPGDSDTQYF. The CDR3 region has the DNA TGTGCCAGCAGCTTAGCGGGGACTAGCGGGCGGCCGGGCGACTCAGATACGCAGTATTTT.

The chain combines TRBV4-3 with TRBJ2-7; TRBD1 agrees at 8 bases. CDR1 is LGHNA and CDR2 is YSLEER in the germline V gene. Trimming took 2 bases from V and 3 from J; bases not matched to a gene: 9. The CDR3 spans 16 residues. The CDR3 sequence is CASSQSGTGFFYEQYF. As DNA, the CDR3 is TGCGCCAGCAGCCAATCCGGGACAGGATTTTTCTACGAGCAGTACTTC.

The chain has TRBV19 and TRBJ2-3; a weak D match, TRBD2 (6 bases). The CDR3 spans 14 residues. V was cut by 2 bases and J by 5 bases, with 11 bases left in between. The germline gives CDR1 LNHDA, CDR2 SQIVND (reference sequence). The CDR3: CASSIRGLGDTQYF. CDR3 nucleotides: TGTGCCAGTAGTATACGGGGGTTGGGAGATACGCAGTATTTT.

CDR3: CASEGSGGRGNTIYF. As DNA, the CDR3 is TGTGCCAGCGAGGGATCGGGGGGCCGTGGAAACACCATATATTTT. This chain joins TRBV18 and TRBJ1-3, with a possible D match to TRBD1 (6 bases). Germline-derived CDR1 and CDR2 are KGHSH and LQKENI. This CDR3 region has 15 residues. The V end lost 8 bases, the J end lost 3 bases, and 17 bases lay between the germline ends.

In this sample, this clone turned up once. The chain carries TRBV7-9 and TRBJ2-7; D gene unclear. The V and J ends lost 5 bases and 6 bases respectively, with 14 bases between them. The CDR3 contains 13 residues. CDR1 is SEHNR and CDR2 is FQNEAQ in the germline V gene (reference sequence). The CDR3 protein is CASSLLDMGEQYF. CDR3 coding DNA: TGTGCCAGCAGCCTATTAGACATGGGCGAGCAGTACTTC. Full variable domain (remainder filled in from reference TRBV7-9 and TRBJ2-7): DTGVSQNPRHKITKRGQNVTFRCDPISEHNRLYWYRQTLGQGPEFLTYFQNEAQLEKSRLLSDRFSAERPKGSFSTLEIQRTEQGDSAMYLCASSLLDMGEQYFGPGTRLTVT.

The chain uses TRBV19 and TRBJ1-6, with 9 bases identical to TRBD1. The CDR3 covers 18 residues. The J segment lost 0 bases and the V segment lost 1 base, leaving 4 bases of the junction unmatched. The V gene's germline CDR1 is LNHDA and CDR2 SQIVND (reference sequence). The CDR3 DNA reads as TGTGCCAGTAGTATAGTCGGACAGGGGAGCTCCTATAATTCACCCCTCCACTTT. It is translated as CASSIVGQGSSYNSPLHF. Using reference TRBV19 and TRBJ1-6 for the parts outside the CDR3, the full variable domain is DGGITQSPKYLFRKEGQNVTLSCEQNLNHDAMYWYRQDPGQGLRLIYYSQIVNDFQKGDIAEGYSVSREKKESFPLTVTSAQKNPTAFYLCASSIVGQGSSYNSPLHFGNGTRLTVT.

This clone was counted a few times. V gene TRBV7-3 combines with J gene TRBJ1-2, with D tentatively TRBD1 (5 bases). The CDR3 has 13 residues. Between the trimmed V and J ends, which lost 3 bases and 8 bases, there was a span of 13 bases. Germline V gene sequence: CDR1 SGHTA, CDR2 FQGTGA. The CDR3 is CASSFSGEKGYTF. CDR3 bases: TGTGCCAGCAGCTTCTCGGGGGAGAAAGGCTACACCTTC.

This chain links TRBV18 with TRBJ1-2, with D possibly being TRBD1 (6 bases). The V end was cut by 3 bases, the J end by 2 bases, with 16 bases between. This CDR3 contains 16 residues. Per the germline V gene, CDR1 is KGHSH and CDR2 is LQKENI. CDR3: CASSPSGRQGNYGYTF. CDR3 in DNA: TGTGCCAGCTCACCGTCGGGTCGCCAGGGGAACTATGGCTACACCTTC. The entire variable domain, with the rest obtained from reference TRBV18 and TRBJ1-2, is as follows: NAGVMQNPRHLVRRRGQEARLRCSPMKGHSHVYWYRQLPEEGLKFMVYLQKENIIDESGMPKERFSAEFPKEGPSILRIQQVVRGDSAAYFCASSPSGRQGNYGYTFGSGTRLTVV.

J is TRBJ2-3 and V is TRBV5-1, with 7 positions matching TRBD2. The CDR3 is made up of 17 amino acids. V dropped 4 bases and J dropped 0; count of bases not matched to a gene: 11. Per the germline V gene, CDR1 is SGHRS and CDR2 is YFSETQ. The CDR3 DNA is TGCGCCAGCAGCCGTAGCGGGCCGTCGTCTAGCACAGATACGCAGTATTTT. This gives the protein CASSRSGPSSSTDTQYF.

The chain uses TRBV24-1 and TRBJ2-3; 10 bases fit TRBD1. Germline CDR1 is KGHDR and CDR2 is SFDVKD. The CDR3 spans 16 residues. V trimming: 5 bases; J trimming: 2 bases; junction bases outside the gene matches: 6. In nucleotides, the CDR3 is TGTGCCACCAGTGTCCAAGGACAGGGGGACACAGATACGCAGTATTTT. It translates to CATSVQGQGDTDTQYF.

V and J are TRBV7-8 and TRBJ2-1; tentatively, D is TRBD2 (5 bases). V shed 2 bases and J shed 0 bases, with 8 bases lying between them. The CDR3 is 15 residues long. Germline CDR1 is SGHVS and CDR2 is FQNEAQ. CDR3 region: CASSLSGSSYNEQFF. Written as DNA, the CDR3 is TGTGCCAGCAGCTTATCTGGGAGCTCCTACAATGAGCAGTTCTTC.

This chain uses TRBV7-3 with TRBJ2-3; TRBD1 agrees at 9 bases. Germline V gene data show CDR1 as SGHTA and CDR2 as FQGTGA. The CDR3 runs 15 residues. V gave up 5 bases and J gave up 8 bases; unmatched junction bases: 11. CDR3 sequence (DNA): TGTGCCAGCAGCCCACAGGGGGCGGTGGGAGGTACGCAGTATTTT. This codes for CASSPQGAVGGTQYF.